One and the same sample provided the 23 T cell receptor beta chains below, sequenced in a study of control samples from healthy donors and cancer patients. TCRdb's copy holds only in-frame clones and misses some; the assay was immunoSEQ multiplex PCR. The sample has about 140,000 clones; about nine tenths are singletons. The specimen was blood. These receptors originate from a man aged 25-40 years in good health.

The chain joins TRBV6-6 to TRBJ1-2, with D possibly matching TRBD1 (5 bases). Trimming left V 2 bases short and J 5 bases short, with 15 bases between. Germline V lookup: CDR1 MNHNY, CDR2 SVGAGI (reference sequence). CDR3 length: 15 amino acids. This CDR3 is CASSYDPGGRYGYTF. The CDR3 bases are TGTGCCAGCAGTTACGACCCGGGGGGGAGGTATGGCTACACCTTC.

The genes are TRBV7-9 and TRBJ1-1, with 7 bases lining up with TRBD1. The trim removed 5 bases at V and 3 bases at J, leaving 9 bases unmatched. The CDR3 extends over 15 amino acids. Germline V gives CDR1 SEHNR, CDR2 FQNEAQ (reference sequence). CDR3 nucleotides: TGTGCCAGCAGCGTAACAGGGGATCGGGACACTGAAGCTTTCTTT. Translating gives CASSVTGDRDTEAFF.

The table lists this clone with a count of one. This chain links TRBV2 with TRBJ1-2, with unresolved D. Germline V gene lookup returns CDR1 SNHLY and CDR2 FYNNEI. V lost 3 bases and J lost 13, with 9 bases in between. The CDR3 has 10 amino acids. CDR3 in DNA: TGTGCCAGCAGTGACGGACTGAGCACCTTC. Its translation: CASSDGLSTF.

The genes are TRBV12-3 or TRBV12-4 and TRBJ1-2; D unclear. This CDR3 is 11 amino acids long. Between the trimmed V and J ends, which lost 6 bases and 5 bases, there was a span of 7 bases. This CDR3 is CASSRSYGYTF. The CDR3 DNA follows: TGTGCCAGCAGCCGGTCGTATGGCTACACCTTC.

The chain joins TRBV18 to TRBJ2-7, with 7 bases identical to TRBD2. The CDR3 contains 15 residues. V lost 1 base to trimming and J lost 2 bases; unmatched junction nucleotides: 5. Germline assignment: CDR1 KGHSH and CDR2 LQKENI. The CDR3 nucleotides are TGTGCCAGCTCACCACGCGGGACTACTCCCTACGAGCAGTACTTC. Its protein product is CASSPRGTTPYEQYF.

This sequence joins TRBV5-5 and TRBJ2-1; the D gene could be TRBD1 or TRBD2 (6 bases each). The CDR3 runs 14 residues. V was pared by 6 bases and J by 4 bases, with 14 bases between. Germline CDR1 reads SGHKS; CDR2 reads YYEKEE (reference sequence). The CDR3 DNA is TGTGCCAGCACCCTGAAGGGGGGTTACAATGAGCAGTTCTTC. It codes for CASTLKGGYNEQFF. Full variable domain (outside the CDR3, taken from reference TRBV5-5 and TRBJ2-1): DAGVTQSPTHLIKTRGQQVTLRCSPISGHKSVSWYQQVLGQGPQFIFQYYEKEERGRGNFPDRFSARQFPNYSSELNVNALLLGDSALYLCASTLKGGYNEQFFGPGTRLTVL.

This chain joins TRBV10-3 and TRBJ1-6; a weak D match, TRBD1 (6 bases). Trimming removed 6 bases from V and 8 bases from J, with 11 bases in between. This CDR3 comprises 13 residues. Germline values: CDR1 ENHRY, CDR2 SYGVKD. In nucleotides, the CDR3 is TGTGCCATCAGAGTCAGGACAGATTCACCCCTCCACTTT. It translates to CAIRVRTDSPLHF.

The chain is built from TRBV7-9 and TRBJ2-1, with TRBD2 matching 10 bases. The CDR3 loop spans 15 amino acids. From germline, CDR1 is SEHNR and CDR2 FQNEAQ (reference sequence). V was pared by 5 bases and J by 5 bases, with 6 bases of the junction left unmatched. CDR3 bases: TGTGCCAGCAGCCCCGGGACTAGCGAGAACAATGAGCAGTTCTTC. The encoded protein is CASSPGTSENNEQFF.

This clone was recorded many times. The chain is built from TRBV4-1 and TRBJ2-7; 7 bases are a match to TRBD1. CDR3 length equals 17 residues. Germline V gives CDR1 MGHRA, CDR2 YSYEKL. The V and J ends lost 4 bases and 3 bases, in that order; junction bases with no gene match: 15. This chain's CDR3 is CASSPKPSGTVIYEQYF. In DNA, the CDR3 is TGCGCCAGCAGCCCAAAGCCTTCCGGGACAGTAATCTACGAGCAGTACTTC.

This clone was counted a single time. This rearrangement joins TRBV14 to TRBJ2-1, with TRBD2 matching 10 bases. In germline, CDR1 is SGHDN, CDR2 FVKESK. J lost 7 bases, V lost 2 bases, and 17 bases had no gene match. This CDR3 contains 19 residues. The CDR3 here is CASSQKGGASGSLLNEQFF. DNA of the CDR3: TGTGCCAGCAGCCAAAAGGGGGGGGCTAGCGGGAGTCTGTTGAATGAGCAGTTCTTC.

The rearrangement links TRBV6-2 or TRBV6-3 to TRBJ1-2; TRBD1 matches at 7 bases. The CDR3 consists of 14 residues. V lost 2 bases and J lost 8; bases outside the gene matches: 8. Germline assignment: CDR1 MNHEY and CDR2 SVGEGT. The CDR3 region has the DNA TGTGCCAGCAGTTACCGAGGACAGGTTGGAGGCTACACCTTC. It specifies CASSYRGQVGGYTF.

The chain couples TRBV30 to TRBJ2-7; 12 nucleotides align to TRBD2. This CDR3 is built from 15 residues. Germline values: CDR1 GTSNPN, CDR2 SVGIG (reference sequence). The V segment lost 1 base and the J segment 2 bases; nucleotides outside the gene matches: 3. CDR3 bases: TGTGCCTGGAGTGACCTAGCGGGAGGGACCTACGAGCAGTACTTC. Amino acid sequence: CAWSDLAGGTYEQYF.

This clone came up a few times. The genes are TRBV6-4 and TRBJ2-7, with 11 bases identical to TRBD1. Looked up from germline, CDR1 is MRHNA and CDR2 is SNTAGT. The CDR3 length is 14 residues. Losses at the gene ends were 4 bases for V and 5 bases for J; bases not matched to a gene: 4. The CDR3 protein is CASSAGQGADEQYF. In DNA form, the CDR3 reads TGTGCCAGCAGTGCAGGACAGGGGGCTGACGAGCAGTACTTC.

The chain is built from TRBV18 and TRBJ1-5; D possibly corresponds to TRBD1 (6 bases). This CDR3 is built from 13 residues. Per germline, CDR1 KGHSH and CDR2 LQKENI. Trimming stripped 2 bases from V and 7 bases from J, with 9 bases between. The chain's CDR3 is CASSPNRDQPQHF. DNA of the CDR3: TGTGCCAGCTCACCAAACAGGGACCAGCCCCAGCATTTT.

This clone was picked up one time. The rearrangement links TRBV28 to TRBJ2-3; D is unresolved. The germline V gene has CDR1 MDHEN and CDR2 SYDVKM. Between the trimmed V and J ends, which lost 4 bases and 0 bases, there was a span of 8 bases. This CDR3 is built from 14 residues. The DNA for the CDR3 is TGTGCCAGCAGTTCCGTCGACAGCACAGATACGCAGTATTTT. Translation: CASSSVDSTDTQYF.

The rearrangement uses TRBV11-3 and TRBJ2-1; the match to TRBD2 covers 7 bases. Trimming removed 5 bases from V and 8 bases from J; junction bases left unmatched: 6. Germline-derived CDR1 and CDR2 are SGHNT and YENEEA. This CDR3 is 13 amino acids long. In DNA form, the CDR3 reads TGTGCCAGCAGCGGACGACTAGCCCATGAGCAGTTCTTC. Encoded protein: CASSGRLAHEQFF.

Here the CDR3 reads CASSGWDASSYNEQFF. Written as DNA, the CDR3 is TGTGCCAGCAGCGGGTGGGACGCGAGCTCCTACAATGAGCAGTTCTTC. The chain couples TRBV3-1 (or the pseudogene TRBV3-2) to TRBJ2-1; D could derive from TRBD1 or TRBD2 (5 bases each). V lost 5 bases to trimming and J lost 0 bases, with 14 bases between them. This CDR3 spans 16 amino acids. Germline CDR1 LGHDT, CDR2 YNNKEL (reference sequence).

The chain combines TRBV28 with TRBJ2-4; possible D gene TRBD2, 5 bases. Germline V gene data show CDR1 as MDHEN and CDR2 as SYDVKM. This CDR3 comprises 13 residues. Trimming left V 6 bases short and J 8 bases short, with 14 bases between. DNA for the CDR3: TGTGCCAGCAGCCACGGACTGAGGGACATTCAGTACTTC. Translated, it gives CASSHGLRDIQYF.

This sequence joins TRBV6-5 and TRBJ1-1; D is unclear. The CDR3 totals 13 residues. Germline lookup yields CDR1 MNHEY and CDR2 SVGAGI. The CDR3 is CATAREGWTEAFF. In DNA form, the CDR3 reads TGTGCTACAGCGAGAGAGGGTTGGACTGAAGCTTTCTTT.

This clone was detected only once. This chain links TRBV2 with TRBJ1-1; no clear D. Trimming took 4 bases from V and 3 from J, leaving 6 bases between them. There are 12 residues in the CDR3. Germline V CDR1 and CDR2: SNHLY, FYNNEI. This CDR3 reads CASSVEYTEAFF. CDR3 DNA: TGTGCCAGCAGTGTGGAGTACACTGAAGCTTTCTTT.

This sequence joins TRBV3-1 (or the pseudogene TRBV3-2) and TRBJ2-7; the match to TRBD1 covers 12 bases. Germline V gene lookup returns CDR1 LGHDT and CDR2 YNNKEL (reference sequence). This CDR3 region has 14 residues. The trim removed 5 bases at V and 7 bases at J, leaving 6 bases unmatched. The CDR3 is CASSWGQGAKEQYF. Written as DNA, the CDR3 is TGTGCCAGCAGCTGGGGACAGGGGGCTAAGGAGCAGTACTTC.

The rearrangement joins TRBV2 to TRBJ2-3; 7 nucleotides agree with TRBD1. Trimming took 4 bases from V and 4 from J; bases not matched to a gene: 5. CDR3 length: 14 residues. CDR1 and CDR2 from the germline V gene are SNHLY and FYNNEI. CDR3 in amino acids: CASSGKDRADTQYF. CDR3 nucleotides: TGTGCCAGCAGTGGAAAAGACAGGGCAGATACGCAGTATTTT.

The chain joins TRBV28 to TRBJ2-1, with 10 bases identical to TRBD1. CDR1 is MDHEN and CDR2 is SYDVKM in the germline V gene. This CDR3 is 16 amino acids long. V lost 4 bases, J lost 5 bases, and 8 bases stayed unmatched. CDR3 nucleotides: TGTGCCAGCAGTTCCTCCGGGACAGGGGTTAACAATGAGCAGTTCTTC. Protein product: CASSSSGTGVNNEQFF.